This TCR beta chain was found in a study of blood T cell repertoires in COVID-19. V was pared by 5 bases and J by 2 bases, with 10 bases between. This CDR3 contains 13 residues. Germline CDR1 SGHAT, CDR2 FQNNGV. The protocol was immunoSEQ multiplex PCR, while the TCRdb copy is restricted to in-frame clones and leaves out a portion. The table records 210,000 or so clones, 70% to 80% of them present only once. The origin of this receptor is a man aged 50-59 years who had recovered from COVID-19. Sequenced sample: peripheral blood. V gene TRBV11-2 combines with J gene TRBJ2-7; D not resolved. CDR3 DNA sequence: TGTGCCAGCAGCCATGTGGGCGCCTACGAGCAGTACTTC. This translates into CASSHVGAYEQYF.